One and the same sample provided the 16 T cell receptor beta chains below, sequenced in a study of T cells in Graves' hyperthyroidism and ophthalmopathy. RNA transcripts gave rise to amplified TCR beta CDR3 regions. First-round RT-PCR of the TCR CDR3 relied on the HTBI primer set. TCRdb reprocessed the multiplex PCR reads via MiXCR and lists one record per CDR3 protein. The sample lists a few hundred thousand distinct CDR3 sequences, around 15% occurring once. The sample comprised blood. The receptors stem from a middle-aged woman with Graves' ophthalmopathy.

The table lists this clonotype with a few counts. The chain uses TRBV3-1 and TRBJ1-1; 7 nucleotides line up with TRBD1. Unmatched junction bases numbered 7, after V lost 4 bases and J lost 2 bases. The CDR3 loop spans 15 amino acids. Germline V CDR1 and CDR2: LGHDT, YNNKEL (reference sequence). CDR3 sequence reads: CASSPSGGTNTEAFF. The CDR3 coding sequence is TGTGCCAGCAGCCCATCAGGGGGGACAAACACTGAAGCTTTCTTT.

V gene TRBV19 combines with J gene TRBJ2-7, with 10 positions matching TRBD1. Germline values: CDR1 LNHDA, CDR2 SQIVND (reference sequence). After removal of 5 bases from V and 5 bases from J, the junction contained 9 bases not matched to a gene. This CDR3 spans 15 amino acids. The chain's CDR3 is CASSATGQGVHEQYF. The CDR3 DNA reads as TGTGCCAGTAGTGCGACCGGACAGGGGGTCCACGAGCAGTACTTC.

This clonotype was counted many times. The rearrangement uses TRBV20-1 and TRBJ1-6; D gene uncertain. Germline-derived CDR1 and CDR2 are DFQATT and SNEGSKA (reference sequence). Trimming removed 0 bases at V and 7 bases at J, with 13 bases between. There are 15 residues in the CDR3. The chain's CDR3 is CSARDTGILNSPLHF. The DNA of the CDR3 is TGCAGTGCTAGAGATACTGGTATTCTCAATTCACCCCTCCACTTT.

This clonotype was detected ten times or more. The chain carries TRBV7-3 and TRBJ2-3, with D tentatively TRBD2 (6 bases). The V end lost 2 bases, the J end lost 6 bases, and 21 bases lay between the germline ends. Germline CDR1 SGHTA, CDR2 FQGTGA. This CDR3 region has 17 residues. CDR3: CASSLLGGGLDLDTQYF. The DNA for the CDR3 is TGTGCCAGCAGCTTATTAGGTGGGGGACTGGATCTTGATACGCAGTATTTT. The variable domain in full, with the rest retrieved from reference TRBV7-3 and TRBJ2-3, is GAGVSQTPSNKVTEKGKYVELRCDPISGHTALYWYRQSLGQGPEFLIYFQGTGAADDSGLPNDRFFAVRPEGSVSTLKIQRTERGDSAVYLCASSLLGGGLDLDTQYFGPGTRLTVL.

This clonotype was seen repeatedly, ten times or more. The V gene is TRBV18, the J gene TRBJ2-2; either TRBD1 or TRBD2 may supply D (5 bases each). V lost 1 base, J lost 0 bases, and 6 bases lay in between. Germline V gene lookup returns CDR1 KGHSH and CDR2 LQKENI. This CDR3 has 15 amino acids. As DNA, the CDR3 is TGTGCCAGCTCACCACAGGGACCGAACACCGGGGAGCTGTTTTTT. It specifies CASSPQGPNTGELFF.

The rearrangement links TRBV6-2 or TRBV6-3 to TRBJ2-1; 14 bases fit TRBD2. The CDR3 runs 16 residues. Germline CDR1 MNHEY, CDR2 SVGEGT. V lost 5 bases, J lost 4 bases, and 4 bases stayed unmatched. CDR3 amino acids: CASSRLAGGPYNEQFF. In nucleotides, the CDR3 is TGTGCCAGCAGTCGACTAGCGGGGGGGCCTTACAATGAGCAGTTCTTC.

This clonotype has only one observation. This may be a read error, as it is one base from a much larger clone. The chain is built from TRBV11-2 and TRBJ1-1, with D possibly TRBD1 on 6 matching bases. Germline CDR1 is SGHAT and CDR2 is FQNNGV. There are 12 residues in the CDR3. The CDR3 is CAGSPGAGKAFF. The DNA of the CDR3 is TGTGCCGGCAGCCCAGGGGCAGGGAAGGCTTTCTTT.

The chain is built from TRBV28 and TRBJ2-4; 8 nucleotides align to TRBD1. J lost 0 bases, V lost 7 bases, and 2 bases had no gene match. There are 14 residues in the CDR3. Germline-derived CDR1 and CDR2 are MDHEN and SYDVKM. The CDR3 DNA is TGTGCCAGCACCACAGGGGGAGCCAAAAACATTCAGTACTTC. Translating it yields CASTTGGAKNIQYF.

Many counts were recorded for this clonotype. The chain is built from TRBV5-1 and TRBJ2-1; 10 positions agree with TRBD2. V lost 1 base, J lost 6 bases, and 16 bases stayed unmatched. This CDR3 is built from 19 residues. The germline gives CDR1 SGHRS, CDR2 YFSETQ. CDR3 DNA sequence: TGCGCCAGCAGCTTGAACCCGGGCGCTAGCGGGGGAATGGGCAATGAGCAGTTCTTC. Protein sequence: CASSLNPGASGGMGNEQFF.

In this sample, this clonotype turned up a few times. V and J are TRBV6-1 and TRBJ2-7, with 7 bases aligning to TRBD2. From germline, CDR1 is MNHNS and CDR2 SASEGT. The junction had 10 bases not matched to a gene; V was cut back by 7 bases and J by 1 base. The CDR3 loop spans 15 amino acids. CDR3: CASTSRGGGSYEQYF. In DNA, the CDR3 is TGTGCCAGCACCTCGAGGGGCGGGGGATCCTACGAGCAGTACTTC.

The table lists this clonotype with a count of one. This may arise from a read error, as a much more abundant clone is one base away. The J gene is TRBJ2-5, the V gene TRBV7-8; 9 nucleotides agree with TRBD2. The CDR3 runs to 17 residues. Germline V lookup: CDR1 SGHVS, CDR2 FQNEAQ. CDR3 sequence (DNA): TGTGCCAGCAGCAAAACTTTAGCGGGAGCCCACCAAGAGACCCGGTACTTC. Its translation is CASSKTLAGAHQETRYF.

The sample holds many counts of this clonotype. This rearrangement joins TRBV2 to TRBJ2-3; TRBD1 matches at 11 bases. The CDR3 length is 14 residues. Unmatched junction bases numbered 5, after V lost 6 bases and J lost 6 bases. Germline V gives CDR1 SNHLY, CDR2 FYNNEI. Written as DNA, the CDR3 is TGTGCCAGCAGACGGGACAGGGGGATGGATACGCAGTATTTT. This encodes CASRRDRGMDTQYF.

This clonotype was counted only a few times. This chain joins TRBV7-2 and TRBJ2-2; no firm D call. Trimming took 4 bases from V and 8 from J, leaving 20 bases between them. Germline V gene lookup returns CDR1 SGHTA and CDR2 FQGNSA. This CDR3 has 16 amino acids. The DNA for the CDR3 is TGTGCCAGCAGCTATCCAAATCGGTTAATCAGTGGGGAGCTGTTTTTT. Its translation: CASSYPNRLISGELFF. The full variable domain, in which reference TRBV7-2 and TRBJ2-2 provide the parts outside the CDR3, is GAGVSQSPSNKVTEKGKDVELRCDPISGHTALYWYRQSLGQGLEFLIYFQGNSAPDKSGLPSDRFSAERTGGSVSTLTIQRTQQEDSAVYLCASSYPNRLISGELFFGEGSRLTVL.

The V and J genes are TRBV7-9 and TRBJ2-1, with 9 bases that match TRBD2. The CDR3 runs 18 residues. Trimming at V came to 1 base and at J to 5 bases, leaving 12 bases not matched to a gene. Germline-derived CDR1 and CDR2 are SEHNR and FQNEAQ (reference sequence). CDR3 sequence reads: CASSLGVVGGRANNEQFF. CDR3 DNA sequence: TGTGCCAGCAGCTTAGGTGTGGTGGGCGGGAGGGCCAACAATGAGCAGTTCTTC.

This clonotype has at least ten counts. The CDR3 sequence: CSARDRKYHEKLFF. In nucleotides, the CDR3 is TGCAGTGCTAGGGACAGGAAGTATCATGAAAAACTGTTTTTT. The chain combines TRBV20-1 with TRBJ1-4; 7 nucleotides line up with TRBD1. V shed 3 bases, J shed 6 bases, and the junction held 7 bases outside the gene matches. Germline V gene sequence: CDR1 DFQATT, CDR2 SNEGSKA (reference sequence). The CDR3 covers 14 residues.

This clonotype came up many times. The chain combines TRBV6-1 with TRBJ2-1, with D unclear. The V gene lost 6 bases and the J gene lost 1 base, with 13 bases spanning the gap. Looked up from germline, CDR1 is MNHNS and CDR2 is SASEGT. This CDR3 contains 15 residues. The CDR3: CASSASDLSYNEQFF. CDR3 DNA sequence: TGTGCCAGCAGCGCCTCTGATCTATCCTACAATGAGCAGTTCTTC.